This T cell receptor beta chain was captured by sequencing in a study of radiation and T cells in renal cell carcinoma. Time point in this sample: baseline pretreatment blood. The sample's treatment: 15 Gy SBRT to primary tumor, nephrectomy 4 weeks later. Clear cell pathology was present in this patient's renal cell carcinoma. This CDR3 comprises 13 residues. The germline CDR1 and CDR2 sequences are LGHNA and YNFKEQ. V was shortened by 0 bases and J by 3 bases, with 5 bases between the two germline ends. Assay used: immunoSEQ multiplex PCR; TCRdb lists only in-frame clones, some missing. The data show roughly 120,000 clones, roughly 80% seen once.

This clonotype was sampled from a woman aged 60-75 years with renal cell carcinoma. The input for sequencing was blood, taken from a patient whose treatment included radiotherapy and nephrectomy. The V and J genes are TRBV4-2 and TRBJ1-2; D may be TRBD1 (5 bases). The CDR3 bases are TGTGCCAGCAGCCAAGACAGGGACTATGGCTACACCTTC. Amino acids: CASSQDRDYGYTF.